The 28 T cell receptor beta chains in this list originate from one sample, sequenced in a study of T cell responses to AZD1222 COVID-19 vaccine. Only in-frame clones appear in the TCRdb table, and some are missing; sequencing was by immunoSEQ multiplex PCR. The table has about 140,000 clones, 90% to 95% seen once; the top ten hold 4.5% to 5.5%. This specimen consisted of peripheral blood, obtained on day 0 of AZD1222 vaccination. Source of these receptors: an adult in good health.

The chain employs TRBV27 and TRBJ1-1; D gene ambiguous. Germline V gene lookup returns CDR1 MNHEY and CDR2 SMNVEV (reference sequence). V was pared by 5 bases and J by 0 bases, with 10 bases between. This CDR3 comprises 14 residues. The CDR3 is CASSLRAMNTEAFF. The CDR3 coding sequence is TGTGCCAGCAGTCTCCGGGCAATGAACACTGAAGCTTTCTTT.

DNA for the CDR3: TGTGCCAGCAGTTTTAGGGGGGGCCACGAGCAGTACTTC. Translation: CASSFRGGHEQYF. This sequence joins TRBV27 and TRBJ2-7, with D possibly matching TRBD2 (7 bases). Between the trimmed V and J ends, which lost 3 bases and 5 bases, there was a span of 11 bases. The CDR3 loop spans 13 amino acids. Germline V gene sequence: CDR1 MNHEY, CDR2 SMNVEV (reference sequence).

V and J are TRBV25-1 and TRBJ2-5; 8 bases map to TRBD1. The germline V gene encodes CDR1 MGHDK and CDR2 SYGVNS. This CDR3 region has 14 residues. With 4 bases clipped from V and 3 bases from J, the junction kept 4 bases outside the gene matches. For the CDR3, the DNA is TGTGCCAGCAGTGGCCGGACAGGGAAAGAGACCCAGTACTTC. It specifies CASSGRTGKETQYF.

This clone is a singleton in its sample. The chain links TRBV6-5 to TRBJ2-2; no clear D gene. This CDR3 spans 12 amino acids. V lost 2 bases, J lost 6 bases, and 4 bases lay in between. Germline CDR1 MNHEY, CDR2 SVGAGI. The CDR3 spells CASSYSAGELFF. CDR3 nucleotides: TGTGCCAGCAGTTACAGTGCCGGGGAGCTGTTTTTT.

The rearrangement joins TRBV7-9 to TRBJ2-3; 10 bases line up with TRBD2. Germline loops: CDR1 SEHNR, CDR2 FQNEAQ (reference sequence). The J segment lost 7 bases and the V segment lost 4 bases, leaving 8 bases of the junction unmatched. The CDR3 totals 15 residues. The DNA of the CDR3 is TGTGCCAGCAGCTCTCAGCGGGGGGGCATGAATACGCAGTATTTT. The encoded protein is CASSSQRGGMNTQYF.

The chain couples TRBV4-1 to TRBJ1-2; D ambiguous. Trimming took off 5 bases at V and 4 bases at J, with 14 bases between the two ends. The CDR3 loop spans 14 amino acids. CDR1 is MGHRA, CDR2 YSYEKL, per germline. The CDR3 is CASSTNGGIYGYTF. The CDR3, as DNA: TGCGCCAGCAGCACGAATGGCGGCATCTATGGCTACACCTTC.

This clone came up once. The chain joins TRBV3-1 (or the pseudogene TRBV3-2) to TRBJ1-2, with TRBD1 as a possible D gene (5 bases). V was cut by 0 bases and J by 7 bases, with 12 bases left in between. The CDR3 contains 14 residues. Germline CDR1 is LGHDT and CDR2 is YNNKEL (reference sequence). The CDR3 here is CASSQEGGGAGYTF. The CDR3, as DNA: TGTGCCAGCAGCCAAGAGGGTGGCGGGGCTGGCTACACCTTC.

The chain employs TRBV9 and TRBJ2-5; D tentatively reads TRBD1 or TRBD2 (5 bases each). Trimming removed 1 base from V and 7 bases from J, with 14 bases in between. Germline values: CDR1 SGDLS, CDR2 YYNGEE. The CDR3 has 14 amino acids. The chain's CDR3 is CASSVIGTKGTQYF. CDR3 in DNA: TGTGCCAGCAGCGTAATTGGGACCAAAGGGACCCAGTACTTC.

V usage is TRBV16 and J usage is TRBJ2-1; 13 bases fit TRBD2. After removal of 4 bases from V and 5 bases from J, the junction contained 2 bases not matched to a gene. The germline V gene has CDR1 KGHSY and CDR2 FQNENV. This CDR3 contains 15 residues. CDR3 loop: CASSRLAGGHNEQFF. CDR3 nucleotide sequence: TGTGCCAGCAGCCGACTAGCGGGGGGCCACAATGAGCAGTTCTTC.

V gene TRBV6-1 combines with J gene TRBJ1-1; weak D call: TRBD1 (6 bases). The V and J ends lost 4 bases and 0 bases respectively, with 15 bases between them. CDR3 size: 16 residues. Germline CDR1 and CDR2: MNHNS and SASEGT. Here the CDR3 DNA reads TGTGCCAGCAGTGTCTTAACAGGGCGCATGAACACTGAAGCTTTCTTT. Encoded protein: CASSVLTGRMNTEAFF.

This clone was seen a few times. The chain couples TRBV9 to TRBJ2-7; weak D call: TRBD1 (6 bases). This CDR3 is 14 amino acids long. Germline CDR1 and CDR2: SGDLS and YYNGEE. V was clipped by 0 bases and J by 4 bases, with 11 bases between them. This chain's CDR3 is CASSVAPQGYEQYF. The CDR3 DNA follows: TGTGCCAGCAGCGTAGCCCCACAGGGTTACGAGCAGTACTTC.

This sequence joins TRBV30 and TRBJ2-2, with 7 bases matching TRBD2. Unmatched junction bases numbered 4, after V lost 3 bases and J lost 3 bases. The CDR3 sequence is 14 residues long. Looked up from germline, CDR1 is GTSNPN and CDR2 is SVGIG (reference sequence). This chain's CDR3 is CAWSRDYYTGELFF. The CDR3 DNA sequence: TGTGCCTGGAGCCGGGACTACTACACCGGGGAGCTGTTTTTT.

This clone is a singleton in its sample. The V call is TRBV5-1, the J call TRBJ1-1, with 8 bases lining up with TRBD1. V lost 2 bases to trimming and J lost 4 bases; unmatched junction nucleotides: 10. The CDR3 runs 16 residues. Per the germline V gene, CDR1 is SGHRS and CDR2 is YFSETQ. CDR3 sequence: CASSLDRGIFSTEAFF. CDR3 in DNA: TGCGCCAGCAGCTTAGACAGGGGTATCTTCTCCACTGAAGCTTTCTTT.

The chain couples TRBV6-5 to TRBJ1-1; TRBD1 might be the D (5 bases). V was trimmed by 10 bases and J by 4 bases, leaving 13 bases between them. CDR1 MNHEY and CDR2 SVGAGI come from the germline V gene. This CDR3 comprises 12 residues. The CDR3 reads CATRGGGTEAFF. In nucleotides, the CDR3 is TGTGCCACCCGGGGGGGTGGCACTGAAGCTTTCTTT.

Comments on this clone: Mismatch with germline at one junction end may stem from a read error. J is TRBJ2-7 and V is TRBV27; possible D gene TRBD2, 5 bases. The CDR3 covers 12 residues. Per the germline V gene, CDR1 is MNHEY and CDR2 is SMNVEV (reference sequence). CDR3 amino acids: CPGLIGSYEQYF. DNA for the CDR3: TGCCCCGGACTCATAGGCTCCTACGAGCAGTACTTC.

This rearrangement joins TRBV3-1 (or the pseudogene TRBV3-2) to TRBJ1-1; 9 bases agree with TRBD1. This CDR3 comprises 15 residues. CDR1 LGHDT and CDR2 YNNKEL come from the germline V gene (reference sequence). V lost 2 bases and J lost 3; bases outside the gene matches: 4. Here the CDR3 reads CASSQTGGRYTEAFF. The DNA for the CDR3 is TGTGCCAGCAGCCAAACAGGGGGCCGGTACACTGAAGCTTTCTTT.

This clone appeared once. This chain joins TRBV6-4 and TRBJ1-2; no reliable D call. The V gene lost 0 bases and the J gene lost 6 bases, with 8 bases spanning the gap. The CDR3 has 13 amino acids. Germline V CDR1 and CDR2: MRHNA, SNTAGT. The CDR3 DNA sequence: TGTGCCAGCAGTGACTCCGGGGTTGATGGCTACACCTTC. This codes for CASSDSGVDGYTF.

The rearrangement links TRBV30 to TRBJ1-2; possible D gene TRBD1, 5 bases. The CDR3 consists of 14 residues. V lost 2 bases to trimming and J lost 14 bases, with 24 bases between them. Germline assignment: CDR1 GTSNPN and CDR2 SVGIG (reference sequence). This CDR3 reads CAWSPIAGPYGGTF. CDR3 DNA sequence: TGTGCCTGGAGTCCCATCGCGGGACCCTACGGAGGTACCTTC.

The chain recombines TRBV10-3 with TRBJ2-3, with TRBD2 identical over 12 bases. There are 17 residues in the CDR3. The J segment lost 1 base and the V segment lost 6 bases, leaving 8 bases of the junction unmatched. Per the germline V gene, CDR1 is ENHRY and CDR2 is SYGVKD. CDR3 in amino acids: CAISQVPSGGGTDTQYF. The CDR3 DNA reads TGTGCCATCAGCCAAGTACCTAGCGGGGGGGGCACAGATACGCAGTATTTT.

This clone appeared a single time. V usage is TRBV10-3 and J usage is TRBJ2-1; D unresolved. Germline V gene lookup returns CDR1 ENHRY and CDR2 SYGVKD. V dropped 3 bases and J dropped 8 bases, with 8 bases sitting between them. CDR3 length: 12 residues. The CDR3 is CAISEEWDEQFF. The CDR3 nucleotides read TGTGCCATCAGTGAAGAGTGGGATGAGCAGTTCTTC.

This chain uses TRBV30 with TRBJ2-5; D possibly matches TRBD1 or TRBD2 (5 bases each). Germline assignment: CDR1 GTSNPN and CDR2 SVGIG (reference sequence). Trimming shortened V by 2 bases and J by 5 bases, and 21 bases separated the two germline ends. The CDR3 totals 16 residues. CDR3 sequence (DNA): TGTGCCTGGAGTATGCTTGGGACCCCGATTTTGGAGACCCAGTACTTC. It is translated as CAWSMLGTPILETQYF.

The rearrangement links TRBV12-5 to TRBJ2-7, with D unclear. Trimming left V 5 bases short and J 4 bases short, with 9 bases between. This CDR3 spans 12 amino acids. Germline V lookup: CDR1 LGHNT, CDR2 FRNRAP. CDR3 region: CASGVSQYEQYF. Written as DNA, the CDR3 is TGTGCTAGTGGTGTAAGCCAATACGAGCAGTACTTC. The whole variable domain, filled in from reference TRBV12-5 and TRBJ2-7, reads DARVTQTPRHKVTEMGQEVTMRCQPILGHNTVFWYRQTMMQGLELLAYFRNRAPLDDSGMPKDRFSAEMPDATLATLKIQPSEPRDSAVYFCASGVSQYEQYFGPGTRLTVT.

V gene TRBV19 combines with J gene TRBJ1-6, with D maybe TRBD1 (6 bases). The CDR3 spans 18 residues. CDR1 LNHDA and CDR2 SQIVND come from the germline V gene (reference sequence). Deletions cut 8 bases from V and 0 bases from J, with 20 bases between. CDR3 coding DNA: TGTGCCAGTCCTCAAGTCGGGGGGGCCAGCTCCTATAATTCACCCCTCCACTTT. Its protein is CASPQVGGASSYNSPLHF.

The chain links TRBV6-1 to TRBJ1-2, with TRBD1 matching over 9 bases. The germline gives CDR1 MNHNS, CDR2 SASEGT. This CDR3 contains 17 residues. The V gene end was trimmed by 4 bases and the J gene end by 0 bases; junction bases not matched to a gene: 9. The CDR3 spells CASSVPGTGTSNYGYTF. In nucleotides, the CDR3 is TGTGCCAGCAGTGTGCCCGGGACAGGGACTTCTAACTATGGCTACACCTTC.

The CDR3 sequence: CASSPWTGPYEQYF. CDR3 nucleotide sequence: TGTGCCAGCAGCCCATGGACAGGGCCCTACGAGCAGTACTTC. The chain carries TRBV7-9 and TRBJ2-7, with 8 bases matching TRBD1. V lost 5 bases to trimming and J lost 2 bases; unmatched junction nucleotides: 5. The CDR3 sequence is 14 residues long. The germline V gene encodes CDR1 SEHNR and CDR2 FQNEAQ (reference sequence).

This chain links TRBV27 with TRBJ2-1; possibly TRBD2 for D (6 bases). Trimming left V 2 bases short and J 7 bases short, with 9 bases between. Per the germline V gene, CDR1 is MNHEY and CDR2 is SMNVEV (reference sequence). CDR3 length: 13 residues. The CDR3 spells CASSLPRGNEQFF. CDR3 bases: TGTGCCAGCAGTTTACCCCGGGGGAATGAGCAGTTCTTC.

V usage is TRBV7-2 and J usage is TRBJ2-3, with D possibly being TRBD2 (5 bases). Deletions cut 5 bases from V and 4 bases from J, with 13 bases between. This CDR3 comprises 14 residues. The germline V gene encodes CDR1 SGHTA and CDR2 FQGNSA. CDR3 protein: CASSPSGTADTQYF. The CDR3 nucleotides are TGTGCCAGCAGCCCAAGCGGAACTGCAGATACGCAGTATTTT.

The DNA of the CDR3 is TGTGCCAGCAGTACAACCGGGACAGGGGTCACGAACACTGAAGCTTTCTTT. It encodes CASSTTGTGVTNTEAFF. This chain joins TRBV27 and TRBJ1-1; 10 bases agree with TRBD1. Germline V gene lookup returns CDR1 MNHEY and CDR2 SMNVEV (reference sequence). The trim removed 5 bases at V and 1 base at J, leaving 10 bases unmatched. The CDR3 consists of 17 residues.